This is a list of T cell receptor beta chains from one sample in a study of shared clonotypes between healthy human individuals. TCRdb's table, derived via immunoSEQ multiplex PCR, lists solely in-frame clones and lacks some. This table holds about 680,000 clones, approximately 73% found once. Material: memory CD4+ T cells sorted from blood. These receptors were collected from a woman aged 25-40 years in good health. CDR3s include the opening cysteine and the closing phenylalanine or tryptophan. A D gene is named only where the DNA matches it firmly. Not every row has a clone size; where given, it reads once, few, many or a size class.

V	size	D	J	DNA	CDR3
TRBV14	-	-	TRBJ2-1	TGTGCCAGCAGCCAAGATCCCGGTCTAGGCCCCTACAATGAGCAGTTCTTC	CASSQDPGLGPYNEQFF
TRBV30	-	-	TRBJ1-3	TGTGCCTGGGGCGTCTACTCTGGAAACACCATATATTTT	CAWGVYSGNTIYF
TRBV7-3	few	TRBD1	TRBJ1-5	TGTGCCAGCAGCACCCGGGACAGGGGGATTGTTAGCAATCAGCCCCAGCATTTT	CASSTRDRGIVSNQPQHF
TRBV20-1	-	-	TRBJ2-1	TGCAGTGCTAACTTTTACAATGAGCAGTTCTTC	CSANFYNEQFF
TRBV30	-	-	TRBJ1-2	TGTGCCTGGAGTACTGCGGGCTATGGCTACACCTTC	CAWSTAGYGYTF
TRBV21-1	-	-	TRBJ1-1	TGTGCCAGCAGCAAAGTTAGAACAGCGAACACTGAAGCTTTCTTT	CASSKVRTANTEAFF
TRBV11-2	-	-	TRBJ2-5	TGTGCCAGCAGCCACCTTGGTACAGGACCCACCCAAGAGACCCAGTACTTC	CASSHLGTGPTQETQYF
TRBV28	-	-	TRBJ1-3	TGTGCCAGCAGTCTACCCGCAGGGTACTCTGGAAACACCATATATTTT	CASSLPAGYSGNTIYF
TRBV28	-	-	TRBJ2-1	TGTGCCAGCAGTTTGTCCTACAATGAGCAGTTCTTC	CASSLSYNEQFF
TRBV19	-	-	TRBJ1-3	TGTGCCAGTACCACCCTGAGGGGTGAAAACACCATATATTTT	CASTTLRGENTIYF
TRBV11-2	-	-	TRBJ2-7	TGTGCCAGCAGCTTAGATCTGATAGAGCAGTACTTC	CASSLDLIEQYF
TRBV7-2	-	-	TRBJ2-1	TGTGCCAGCAGCTTAATAGGCTACAATGAGCAGTTCTTC	CASSLIGYNEQFF
TRBV14	-	-	TRBJ1-3	TGTGCCAGCAGCCCACGGGCCGTCTCTGGAAACACCATATATTTT	CASSPRAVSGNTIYF
TRBV7-3	-	TRBD2	TRBJ2-1	TGTGCCAGCAGCTTTACACTAGCGGACTACAATGAGCAGTTCTTC	CASSFTLADYNEQFF
TRBV28	-	-	TRBJ1-2	TGTGCCAGCAGACCCCTTGGGAACTATGGCTACACCTTC	CASRPLGNYGYTF
TRBV18	many	TRBD1	TRBJ2-2	TGTGCCAGCTCACTGACCTCAAACGGACAGGGAGGCCTTGCCGGGGAGCTGTTTTTT	CASSLTSNGQGGLAGELFF
TRBV4-2	few	-	TRBJ1-5	TGTGCCAGCAGCCAAGACTCGAACAATCAGCCCCAGCATTTT	CASSQDSNNQPQHF
TRBV28	-	-	TRBJ1-1	TGTGCCAGCAGAGACAGCCAAAACACTGAAGCTTTCTTT	CASRDSQNTEAFF
TRBV30	-	-	TRBJ2-7	TGTGCCTGGAGTCCCCTCTGGGATCACTACGAGCAGTACTTC	CAWSPLWDHYEQYF
TRBV6-5	-	-	TRBJ1-1	TGTGCCAGCAGAAGGACGGAACAATGGACTGAAGCTTTCTTT	CASRRTEQWTEAFF
TRBV10-3	-	-	TRBJ2-5	TGTGCCATCAGTGAGGGTCGCCAAGAGACCCAGTACTTC	CAISEGRQETQYF
TRBV30	-	TRBD1	TRBJ1-6	TGTGCCTGGAGGCCCGGAGACAGGGGATCACCCCTCCACTTT	CAWRPGDRGSPLHF
TRBV1	-	-	TRBJ2-7	TGCACCAGCAGCCAAGAGAGACTAGACTCCTACGAGCAGTACTTC	CTSSQERLDSYEQYF
TRBV19	-	TRBD1	TRBJ1-1	TGTGCCAGTAGGGACAGGTTCTCTGAAGCTTTCTTT	CASRDRFSEAFF
TRBV1	-	-	TRBJ2-7	TGCACCAGCAGCCAAGATGAGACGGGAGGGCCTCCCTACGAGCAGTACTTC	CTSSQDETGGPPYEQYF
TRBV11-3	few	-	TRBJ2-2	TGTGCCAGCAGCTTGGGGGGCGCGAGCGGCGGGGAGCTGTTTTTT	CASSLGGASGGELFF
TRBV11-1	-	-	TRBJ1-3	TGTGCCAGCAGCTCGGGTTCCGGAAACACCATATATTTT	CASSSGSGNTIYF
TRBV5-4	-	TRBD2	TRBJ2-7	TGTGCCAGCCGAGGAGCGGGAGAATTTGTGCAGTACTTC	CASRGAGEFVQYF
TRBV19	-	TRBD2	TRBJ2-6	TGTGCCAGCCAAAGGAGCGCTAGCGGGTGGGGGTCTGGGGCCAACGTCCTGACTTTC	CASQRSASGWGSGANVLTF
TRBV25-1	-	-	TRBJ1-1	TGTGCCAGCAGTGCTCAGACGGGTATCCCTGAAGCTTTCTTT	CASSAQTGIPEAFF
TRBV6-5	-	-	TRBJ1-2	TGTGCCAGCAGTTATGCGGTCAAGGGTAACTATGGCTACACCTTC	CASSYAVKGNYGYTF
TRBV2	-	TRBD1	TRBJ2-3	TGTGCCAGCAGTGAGGACAGGTACACAGATACGCAGTATTTT	CASSEDRYTDTQYF
TRBV5-1	-	TRBD2	TRBJ2-3	TGCGCCAGCAGCACCTTGGGACTAGCGGGAGGAGATACGCAGTATTTT	CASSTLGLAGGDTQYF
TRBV5-4	-	TRBD2	TRBJ2-7	TGTGCCACCACCCTAGCGGGGCACTCCTACGAGCAGTACTTC	CATTLAGHSYEQYF
TRBV11-2	-	TRBD2	TRBJ2-1	TGTGCCAGCAGCTTAGCTAGCGGGAGCTCCAATGAGCAGTTCTTC	CASSLASGSSNEQFF
TRBV5-4	-	-	TRBJ2-7	TGTGCCAGCAGCCAAAGGACAGCAGGGGAACACGAGCAGTACTTC	CASSQRTAGEHEQYF
TRBV30	once	TRBD2	TRBJ2-1	TGTGCCTGGACTCTCCCCTCAGCGGGAGGTTACAATGAGCAGTTCTTC	CAWTLPSAGGYNEQFF
TRBV5-4	-	-	TRBJ1-4	TGTGCCAGCAGCTCCGGCTTTGGCGAAAAACTGTTTTTT	CASSSGFGEKLFF
TRBV27	-	TRBD1	TRBJ2-3	TGTGCCAGCAGTTTATATGACAGGGACCCCGATACGCAGTATTTT	CASSLYDRDPDTQYF
TRBV4-2	-	-	TRBJ1-3	TGTGCCAGCAGCCATGACGAGGTGTCGGGAAACACCATATATTTT	CASSHDEVSGNTIYF
TRBV19	-	-	TRBJ2-3	TGTGCCAGTTCTTCAATGTCCACAGATACGCAGTATTTT	CASSSMSTDTQYF
TRBV28	-	TRBD2	TRBJ2-1	TGTGCCAGCCTTAGCGGGAGCGCCTACAATGAGCAGTTCTTC	CASLSGSAYNEQFF
TRBV2	-	-	TRBJ1-2	TGTGCCAGCAGCGTCAAGAGAGGGTACTACGGCTACACCTTC	CASSVKRGYYGYTF
TRBV5-8	-	-	TRBJ1-3	TGTGCCAGCCGACTGGTCAACTCTGGAAACACCATATATTTT	CASRLVNSGNTIYF
TRBV5-6	-	-	TRBJ1-1	TGTGCCAGCAGCTTGAGGGGTGAAGCTTTCTTT	CASSLRGEAFF